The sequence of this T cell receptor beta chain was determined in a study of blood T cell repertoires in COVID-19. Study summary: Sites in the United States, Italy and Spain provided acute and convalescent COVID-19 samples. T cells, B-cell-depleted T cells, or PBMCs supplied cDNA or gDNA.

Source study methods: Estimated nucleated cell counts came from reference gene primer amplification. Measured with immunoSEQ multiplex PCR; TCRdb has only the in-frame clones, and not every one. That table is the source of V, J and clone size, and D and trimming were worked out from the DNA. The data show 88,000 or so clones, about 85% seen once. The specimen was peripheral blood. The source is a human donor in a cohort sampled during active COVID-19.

CDR3 amino acids: CASSYYTGELFF. The CDR3 region has the DNA TGTGCCAGCAGCTACTACACCGGGGAGCTGTTTTTT. This chain uses TRBV13 with TRBJ2-2; D is undetermined. Trimming took off 4 bases at V and 3 bases at J, with 3 bases between the two ends. CDR1 and CDR2 from the germline V gene are PRHDT and FYEKMQ (reference sequence). The CDR3 contains 12 residues.